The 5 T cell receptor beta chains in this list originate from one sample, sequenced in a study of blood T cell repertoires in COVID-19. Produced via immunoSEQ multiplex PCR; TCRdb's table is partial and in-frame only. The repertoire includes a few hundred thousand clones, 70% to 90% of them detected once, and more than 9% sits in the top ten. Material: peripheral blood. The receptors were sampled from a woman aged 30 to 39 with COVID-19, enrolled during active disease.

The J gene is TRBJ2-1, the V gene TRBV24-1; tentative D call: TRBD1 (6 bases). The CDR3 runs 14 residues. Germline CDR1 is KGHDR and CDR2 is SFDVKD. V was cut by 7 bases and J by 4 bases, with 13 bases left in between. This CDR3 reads CATRPGQGYNEQFF. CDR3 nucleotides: TGTGCCACCAGACCGGGACAAGGATACAATGAGCAGTTCTTC.

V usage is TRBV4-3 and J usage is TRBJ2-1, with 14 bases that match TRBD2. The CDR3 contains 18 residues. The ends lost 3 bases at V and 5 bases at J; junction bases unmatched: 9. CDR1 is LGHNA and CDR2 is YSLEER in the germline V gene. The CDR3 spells CASSHSGTSGSRHNEQFF. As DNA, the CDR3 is TGCGCCAGCAGCCACTCCGGGACTAGCGGGAGTAGGCACAATGAGCAGTTCTTC.

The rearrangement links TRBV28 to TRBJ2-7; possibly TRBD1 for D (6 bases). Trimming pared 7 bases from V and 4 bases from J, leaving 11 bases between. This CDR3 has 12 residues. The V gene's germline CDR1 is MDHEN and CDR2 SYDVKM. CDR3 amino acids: CASTGGDYEQYF. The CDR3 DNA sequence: TGTGCCAGCACTGGGGGCGATTACGAGCAGTACTTC.

CDR3 DNA: TGTGCCAGCAGCTTAGGGGTAGGGGTTACGGAAGAGACCCAGTACTTC. It encodes CASSLGVGVTEETQYF. The V call is TRBV11-3, the J call TRBJ2-5; D may be TRBD1 (5 bases). CDR1 and CDR2 (germline): SGHNT, YENEEA. The CDR3 contains 16 residues. Between the trimmed V and J ends, which lost 1 base and 3 bases, there was a span of 15 bases.

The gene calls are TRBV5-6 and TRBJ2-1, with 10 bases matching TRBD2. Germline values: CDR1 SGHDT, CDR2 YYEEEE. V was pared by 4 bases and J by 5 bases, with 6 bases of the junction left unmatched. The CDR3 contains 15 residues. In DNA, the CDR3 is TGTGCCAGCAGCCGGACTAGCGGAGACAACAATGAGCAGTTCTTC. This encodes CASSRTSGDNNEQFF.